Sequencing of this TCR beta chain was carried out in a study of shared clonotypes between healthy human individuals. Study in general: Participating donors consisted of a couple of women and three men aged 18 to 49. Per donor, three plates held CD4 naive cells, three held CD4 memory, two held CD8 naive and one held CD8 memory. Study results and limitations: Across several donors, naive CD4 shared around 5%, naive CD8 under 4%, memory CD4 roughly 2.4%, memory CD8 more than 0.35%.

In the original workflow: Junction-only immunoSEQ data arrived without quality scores, meaning filtering differed. The data were produced by immunoSEQ multiplex PCR, yet TCRdb's version contains in-frame clones alone and is incomplete. V and J calls and clone size are as listed in that table; D and trimming were resolved from the DNA. The data hold about 2.1 million clones, with just under 95% observed a single time. This clone was seen a single time. Its antigen is not identified. Germline loops: CDR1 SEHNR, CDR2 FQNEAQ (reference sequence). Germline trimming cut 0 bases from V and 5 bases from J; bases unmatched to any gene: 8. The CDR3 runs 16 residues. CD45RO-negative CD8 cells positively selected for CCR7 made up the naive population, which excluded terminally differentiated effector memory CD45RA+ cells.

Sequencing input: naive CD8+ T cells from PBMCs. The chain links TRBV7-9 to TRBJ2-3; 7 nucleotides match TRBD2. The TCR was taken from a man younger than 35 in good health. Some clones in this sample may be carry-over from other donors' samples. In nucleotides, the CDR3 is TGTGCCAGCAGCTTAGCGGCTAGCGGTTACGGAGATACGCAGTATTTT. Encoded protein: CASSLAASGYGDTQYF.